This is a list of T cell receptor beta chains from one sample in a study of cytomegalovirus exposure and HLA in healthy donors. Method: immunoSEQ multiplex PCR; TCRdb's copy keeps in-frame clones and lacks some. The table has approximately 190,000 clones, roughly 84% seen once; the top ten hold around 0.27%. What was sequenced was PBMCs. Source of these receptors: a boy between 5 and 17 years old in good health and CMV-seronegative. The CDR3 runs from the conserved cysteine through the conserved F or W. A D gene is named only where the DNA matches it firmly. Some rows mark clone size as missing; the rest say once, few, many or name a class of expanded clone.

v_call	j_call	d_call	clone_size	cdr3_aa
TRBV7-9	TRBJ1-1	.	few	CASSLAGGNTEAFF
TRBV5-1	TRBJ2-7	.	.	CASQATGSRGSYEQYF
TRBV18	TRBJ2-3	.	.	CASSPSSTDTQYF
TRBV4-2	TRBJ2-3	.	.	CASSQDRLAADTQYF
TRBV5-1	TRBJ2-7	TRBD2	.	CASSLGRLTGTREREQYF
TRBV2	TRBJ1-3	.	.	CASSEGQGNTIYF
TRBV5-1	TRBJ1-1	.	.	CASSLKRDTEAFF
TRBV7-9	TRBJ2-7	TRBD1	.	CVSGTGTYEQYF
TRBV9	TRBJ1-4	TRBD1	.	CASSRTGVNEKLFF
TRBV7-8	TRBJ2-5	TRBD2	.	CASSLREGREAQETQYF
TRBV7-9	TRBJ1-2	.	.	CATSTSVANYGYTF
TRBV5-1	TRBJ2-1	TRBD2	.	CASSLAGGGRRLDEQFF
TRBV6-5	TRBJ1-2	TRBD1	.	CASSDDRGLAGYTF
TRBV30	TRBJ2-7	.	.	CAWSALGAGEQYF
TRBV7-9	TRBJ2-1	.	.	CASSSGGVKFF
TRBV2	TRBJ2-2	TRBD2	few	CASSPGLGTGELFF
TRBV5-6	TRBJ1-1	.	.	CASSFLGTEAEAFF
TRBV19	TRBJ1-2	TRBD1	.	CASLGPRTGLLSYGYTF
TRBV6-5	TRBJ1-2	TRBD1	.	CASSPGQGFNYGYTF
TRBV10-1	TRBJ1-1	.	.	CASSAVPNTEAFF
TRBV29-1	TRBJ2-7	.	.	CSVEDSSYEQYF
TRBV21-1	TRBJ2-7	.	.	CASSKVALGWIQVQRVYEQYF
TRBV19	TRBJ2-6	TRBD2	.	CAGGTTGASVLTF
TRBV11-2	TRBJ1-2	.	.	CASSLGARIYGYTF
TRBV6-5	TRBJ1-2	.	.	CASSPVGEDYGYTF
TRBV27	TRBJ2-5	.	.	CASSLWGDPTGTQYF
TRBV9	TRBJ2-3	.	.	CASSPRGLGADTQYF
TRBV23-1	TRBJ1-4	TRBD1	.	CASIPPRDRKGMNEKLFF
TRBV6-1	TRBJ1-5	.	few	CASRQGINQPQHF
TRBV7-9	TRBJ2-1	TRBD2	.	CASSLRSGRAGNEQFF
TRBV19	TRBJ1-2	.	.	CASSISDKNYGYTF
TRBV4-3	TRBJ2-3	TRBD2	.	CASSQDSLAGEDTQYF
TRBV5-1	TRBJ1-1	.	once	CASSFRADRVGTEAFF
TRBV5-6	TRBJ2-7	.	.	CASSRTGKPYEQYF
TRBV7-3	TRBJ2-1	.	few	CASSRGESSYNEQFF
TRBV4-1	TRBJ2-5	.	.	CASSQVQGFETQYF
TRBV7-3	TRBJ2-3	.	once	CASSSAGTDTQYF
TRBV11-2	TRBJ2-1	.	.	CASSAWGLANEQFF